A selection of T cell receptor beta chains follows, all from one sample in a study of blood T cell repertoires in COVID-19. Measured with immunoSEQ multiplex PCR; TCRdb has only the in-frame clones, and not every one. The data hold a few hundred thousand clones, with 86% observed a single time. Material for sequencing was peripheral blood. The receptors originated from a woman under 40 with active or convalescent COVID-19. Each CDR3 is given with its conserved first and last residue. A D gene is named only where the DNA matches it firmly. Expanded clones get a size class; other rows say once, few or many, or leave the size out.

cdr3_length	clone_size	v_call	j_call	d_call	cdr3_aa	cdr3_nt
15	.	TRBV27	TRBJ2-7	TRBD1	CASSLKWTGSYEQYF	TGTGCCAGCAGTTTAAAATGGACAGGCTCCTACGAGCAGTACTTC
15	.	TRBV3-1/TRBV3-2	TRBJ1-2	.	CASSQDAVPGAGYTF	TGTGCCAGCAGCCAAGATGCGGTGCCAGGGGCGGGCTACACCTTC
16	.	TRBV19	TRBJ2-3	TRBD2	CASSQLAGGPRDTQYF	TGTGCCAGTAGTCAACTAGCGGGGGGTCCGAGAGATACGCAGTATTTT
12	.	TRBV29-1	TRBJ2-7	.	CSFRDNSYEQYF	TGCAGTTTCCGGGACAACTCCTACGAGCAGTACTTC
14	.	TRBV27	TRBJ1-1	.	CASSFREGGTEAFF	TGTGCCAGCAGTTTTCGTGAGGGCGGGACTGAAGCTTTCTTT
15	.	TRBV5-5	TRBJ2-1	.	CASSQQDLSYNEQFF	TGTGCCAGCAGCCAACAAGATCTCTCCTACAATGAGCAGTTCTTC
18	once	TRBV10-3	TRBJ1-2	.	CAISESERGGMTNYGYTF	TGTGCCATCAGTGAGTCAGAAAGGGGGGGAATGACTAACTATGGCTACACCTTC
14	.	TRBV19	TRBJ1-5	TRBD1	CASSMGQLYQPQHF	TGTGCCAGTAGTATGGGACAGCTCTATCAGCCCCAGCATTTT
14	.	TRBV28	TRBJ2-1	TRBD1	CASSLTGVYNEQFF	TGTGCCAGCAGTCTTACAGGGGTCTACAATGAGCAGTTCTTC
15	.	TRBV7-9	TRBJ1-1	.	CASSRVDGGWTEAFF	TGTGCCAGCAGCCGCGTCGACGGAGGGTGGACTGAAGCTTTCTTT
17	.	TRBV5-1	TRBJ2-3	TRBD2	CASSPGLAGGRTDTQYF	TGCGCCAGCAGCCCGGGACTAGCGGGGGGAAGGACAGATACGCAGTATTTT
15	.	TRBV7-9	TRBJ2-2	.	CASSPSTGFTGELFF	TGTGCCAGCAGCCCATCGACAGGCTTCACCGGGGAGCTGTTTTTT
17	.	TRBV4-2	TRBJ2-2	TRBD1	CASSQTGWGQGTGELFF	TGTGCCAGCAGCCAAACTGGATGGGGACAGGGCACCGGGGAGCTGTTTTTT
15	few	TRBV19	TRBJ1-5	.	CASSPTDISNQPQHF	TGTGCCAGTAGTCCGACAGACATTAGCAATCAGCCCCAGCATTTT
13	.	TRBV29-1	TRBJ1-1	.	CSVAGREGTEAFF	TGCAGCGTTGCAGGGAGGGAGGGCACTGAAGCTTTCTTT
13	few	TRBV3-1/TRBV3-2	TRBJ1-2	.	CASSHRANYGYTF	TGTGCCAGCAGCCACAGGGCCAACTATGGCTACACCTTC
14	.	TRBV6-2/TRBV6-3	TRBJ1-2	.	CASSRRDTNYGYTF	TGTGCCAGCAGCCGCCGGGACACCAACTATGGCTACACCTTC
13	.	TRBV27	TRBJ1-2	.	CASSYSQGYGYTF	TGTGCCAGCAGTTATTCACAGGGTTATGGCTACACCTTC
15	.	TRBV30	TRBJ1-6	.	CAWEEGSLYNSPLHF	TGTGCCTGGGAGGAGGGCTCCCTCTATAATTCACCCCTCCACTTT
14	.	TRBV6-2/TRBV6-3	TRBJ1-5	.	CASSYAADNQPQHF	TGTGCCAGCAGTTACGCGGCAGACAATCAGCCCCAGCATTTT
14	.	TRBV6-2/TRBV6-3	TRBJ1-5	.	CASSYGSRQQPQHF	TGTGCCAGCAGTTACGGGTCCAGACAACAGCCCCAGCATTTT
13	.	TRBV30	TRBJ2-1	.	CAWREPLRDEQFF	TGTGCCTGGAGGGAACCACTCAGGGATGAGCAGTTCTTC
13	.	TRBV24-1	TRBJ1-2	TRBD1	CATRAEGADGYTF	TGTGCCACCAGAGCAGAGGGGGCAGATGGCTACACCTTC
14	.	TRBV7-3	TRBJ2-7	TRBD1	CASSPGTGGYEQYF	TGTGCCAGCAGCCCAGGGACAGGGGGCTACGAGCAGTACTTC
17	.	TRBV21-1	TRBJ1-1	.	CASIQGGPYRDDTEAFF	TGTGCCAGCATCCAAGGGGGTCCTTATAGGGACGACACTGAAGCTTTCTTT
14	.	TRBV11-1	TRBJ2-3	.	CASSPTRTRDTQYF	TGTGCCAGCAGCCCGACTAGGACGAGGGATACGCAGTATTTT
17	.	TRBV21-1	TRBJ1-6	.	CASSKVEEDRENSPLHF	TGTGCCAGCAGCAAAGTGGAGGAAGACAGGGAGAATTCACCCCTCCACTTT
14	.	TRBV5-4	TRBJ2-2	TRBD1	CASHRGQNTGELFF	TGTGCCAGCCACAGGGGGCAGAACACCGGGGAGCTGTTTTTT
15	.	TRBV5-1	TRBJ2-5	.	CASSLGLAGGETQYF	TGCGCCAGCAGCTTGGGGCTCGCGGGCGGAGAGACCCAGTACTTC
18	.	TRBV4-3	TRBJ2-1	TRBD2	CASSQERGTSGGYNEQFF	TGCGCCAGCAGCCAAGAAAGGGGGACTAGCGGGGGATACAATGAGCAGTTCTTC
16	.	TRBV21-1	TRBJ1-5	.	CASSYTGTYSNQPQHF	TGTGCCAGCTCCTACACGGGGACTTATAGCAATCAGCCCCAGCATTTT
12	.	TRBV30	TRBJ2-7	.	CAWSRGGSEQYF	TGTGCCTGGAGTAGGGGGGGCTCCGAGCAGTACTTC
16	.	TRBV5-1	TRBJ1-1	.	CASSLARPPGNTEAFF	TGCGCCAGCAGCTTGGCCAGACCGCCAGGGAACACTGAAGCTTTCTTT
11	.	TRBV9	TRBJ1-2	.	CASSVWRGYTF	TGTGCCAGCAGCGTATGGCGGGGCTACACCTTC
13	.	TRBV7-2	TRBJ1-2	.	CASSRDRNYGYTF	TGTGCCAGCAGCCGAGACAGGAACTATGGCTACACCTTC
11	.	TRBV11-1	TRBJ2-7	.	CASSFGDEQYF	TGTGCCAGCAGCTTTGGAGACGAGCAGTACTTC
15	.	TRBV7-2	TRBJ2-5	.	CASSPMGGWQETQYF	TGTGCCAGCAGCCCTATGGGAGGTTGGCAAGAGACCCAGTACTTC
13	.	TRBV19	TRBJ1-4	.	CASRGDSNEKLFF	TGTGCCAGTAGAGGAGATTCTAATGAAAAACTGTTTTTT
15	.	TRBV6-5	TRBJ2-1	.	CASSYRAGSYNEQFF	TGTGCCAGCAGTTACAGGGCGGGGTCTTACAATGAGCAGTTCTTC
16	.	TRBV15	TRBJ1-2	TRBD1	CATSIRSTGGNYGYTF	TGTGCCACCAGCATTCGATCAACAGGGGGAAACTATGGCTACACCTTC
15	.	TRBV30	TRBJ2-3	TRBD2	CAWSLLAGGTDTQYF	TGTGCCTGGAGTCTTCTAGCGGGGGGGACAGATACGCAGTATTTT
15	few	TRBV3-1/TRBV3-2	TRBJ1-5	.	CASSQTGSSNQPQHF	TGTGCCAGCAGCCAGACAGGTTCTAGCAATCAGCCCCAGCATTTT
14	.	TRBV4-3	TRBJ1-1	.	CASSRRAMNTEAFF	TGCGCCAGCAGCCGGAGGGCGATGAACACTGAAGCTTTCTTT
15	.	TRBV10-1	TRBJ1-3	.	CASRGLAYSGNTIYF	TGCGCCAGCAGAGGACTGGCCTACTCTGGAAACACCATATATTTT
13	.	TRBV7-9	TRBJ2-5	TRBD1	CASVDRVGETQYF	TGTGCCAGCGTAGACAGGGTGGGAGAGACCCAGTACTTC
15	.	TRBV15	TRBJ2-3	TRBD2	CATSSPSGGIDTQYF	TGTGCCACCAGCAGCCCCAGCGGGGGGATAGATACGCAGTATTTT